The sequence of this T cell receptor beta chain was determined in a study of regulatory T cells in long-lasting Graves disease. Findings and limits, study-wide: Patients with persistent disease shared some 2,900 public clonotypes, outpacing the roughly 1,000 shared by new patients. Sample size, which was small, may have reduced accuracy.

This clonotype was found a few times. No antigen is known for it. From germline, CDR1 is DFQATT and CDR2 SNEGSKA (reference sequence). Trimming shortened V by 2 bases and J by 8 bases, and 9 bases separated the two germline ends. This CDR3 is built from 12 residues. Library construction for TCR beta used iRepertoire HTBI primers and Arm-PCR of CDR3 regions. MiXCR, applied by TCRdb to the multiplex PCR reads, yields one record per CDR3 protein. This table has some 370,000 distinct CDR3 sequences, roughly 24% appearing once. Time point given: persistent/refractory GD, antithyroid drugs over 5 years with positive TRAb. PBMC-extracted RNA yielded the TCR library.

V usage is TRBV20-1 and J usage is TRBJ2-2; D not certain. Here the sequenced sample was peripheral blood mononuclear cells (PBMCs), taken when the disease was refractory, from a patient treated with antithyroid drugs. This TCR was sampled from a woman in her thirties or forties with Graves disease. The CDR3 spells CSARSIGGELFF. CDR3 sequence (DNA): TGCAGTGCTAGAAGTATAGGAGGGGAGCTGTTTTTT.